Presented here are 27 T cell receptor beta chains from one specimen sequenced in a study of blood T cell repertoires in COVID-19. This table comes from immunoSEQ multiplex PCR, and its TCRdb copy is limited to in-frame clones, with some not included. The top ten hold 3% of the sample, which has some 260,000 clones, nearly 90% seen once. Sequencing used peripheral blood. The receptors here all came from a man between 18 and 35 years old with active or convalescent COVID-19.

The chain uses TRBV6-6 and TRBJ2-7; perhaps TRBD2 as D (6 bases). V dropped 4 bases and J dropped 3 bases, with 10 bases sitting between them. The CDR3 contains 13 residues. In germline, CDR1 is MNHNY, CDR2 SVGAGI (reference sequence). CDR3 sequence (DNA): TGTGCCAGCAGTTCGCGGGGCTACTACGAGCAGTACTTC. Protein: CASSSRGYYEQYF.

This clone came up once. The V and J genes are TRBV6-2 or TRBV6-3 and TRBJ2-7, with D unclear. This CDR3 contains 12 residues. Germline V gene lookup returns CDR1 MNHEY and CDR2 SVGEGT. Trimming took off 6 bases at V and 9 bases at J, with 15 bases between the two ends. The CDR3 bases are TGTGCCAGCAGCTCCCGAGCCCCGGGGCAGTACTTC. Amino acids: CASSSRAPGQYF.

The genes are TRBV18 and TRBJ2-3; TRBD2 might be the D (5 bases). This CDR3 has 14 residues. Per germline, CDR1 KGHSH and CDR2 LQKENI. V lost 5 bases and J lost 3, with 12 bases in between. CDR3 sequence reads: CASSTNPGTDTQYF. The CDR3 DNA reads TGTGCCAGCTCAACAAATCCGGGGACAGATACGCAGTATTTT.

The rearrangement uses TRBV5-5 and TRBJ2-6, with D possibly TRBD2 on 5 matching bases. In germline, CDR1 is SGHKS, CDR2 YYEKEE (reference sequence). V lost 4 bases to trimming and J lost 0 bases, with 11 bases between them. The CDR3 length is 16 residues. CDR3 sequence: CASSLGERSGANVLTF. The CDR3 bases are TGTGCCAGCAGCCTTGGGGAGCGCTCTGGGGCCAACGTCCTGACTTTC.

CDR3 nucleotide sequence: TGTGCCAGCAGCTTAGTGACAGGGTACTACAATGAGCAGTTCTTC. Protein product: CASSLVTGYYNEQFF. V gene TRBV7-2 combines with J gene TRBJ2-1, with 7 bases matching TRBD1. V shed 1 base, J shed 3 bases, and the junction held 3 bases outside the gene matches. Germline lookup yields CDR1 SGHTA and CDR2 FQGNSA. This CDR3 contains 15 residues. Looking up the rest from reference TRBV7-2 and TRBJ2-1 gives the full variable domain: GAGVSQSPSNKVTEKGKDVELRCDPISGHTALYWYRQSLGQGLEFLIYFQGNSAPDKSGLPSDRFSAERTGGSVSTLTIQRTQQEDSAVYLCASSLVTGYYNEQFFGPGTRLTVL.

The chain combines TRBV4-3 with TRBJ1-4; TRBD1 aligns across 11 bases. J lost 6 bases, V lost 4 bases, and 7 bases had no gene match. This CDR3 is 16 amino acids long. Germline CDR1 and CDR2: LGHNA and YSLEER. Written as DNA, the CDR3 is TGCGCCAGCAGCCGAGGCCTGGGACAGGGGGATGAAAAACTGTTTTTT. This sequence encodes CASSRGLGQGDEKLFF.

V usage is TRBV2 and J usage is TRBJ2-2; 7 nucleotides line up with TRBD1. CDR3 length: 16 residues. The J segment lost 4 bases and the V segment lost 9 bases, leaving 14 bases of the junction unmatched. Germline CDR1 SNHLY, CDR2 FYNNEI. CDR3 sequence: CARNSIQGSGTGELFF. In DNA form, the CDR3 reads TGTGCCAGGAATAGTATACAGGGGTCGGGCACCGGGGAGCTGTTTTTT.

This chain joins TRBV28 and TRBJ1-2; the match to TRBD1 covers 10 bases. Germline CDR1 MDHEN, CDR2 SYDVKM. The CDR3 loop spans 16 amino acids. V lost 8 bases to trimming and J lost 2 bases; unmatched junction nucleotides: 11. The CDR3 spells CASGGQGNLRNYGYTF. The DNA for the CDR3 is TGTGCCAGCGGGGGACAGGGGAATCTACGGAACTATGGCTACACCTTC.

The CDR3 region is CASSPAGTGPRNEQFF. CDR3 coding DNA: TGTGCCAGCTCACCGGCAGGGACAGGTCCACGCAATGAGCAGTTCTTC. The chain is built from TRBV18 and TRBJ2-1; 8 bases are a match to TRBD1. Trimming at V came to 3 bases and at J to 6 bases, leaving 10 bases not matched to a gene. This CDR3 contains 16 residues. The germline V gene encodes CDR1 KGHSH and CDR2 LQKENI.

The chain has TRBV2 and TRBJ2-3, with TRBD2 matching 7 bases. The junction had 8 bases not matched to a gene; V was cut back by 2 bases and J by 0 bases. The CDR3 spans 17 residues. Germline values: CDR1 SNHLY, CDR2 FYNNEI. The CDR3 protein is CASSESLSGWSTDTQYF. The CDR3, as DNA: TGTGCCAGCAGTGAATCCCTTAGCGGGTGGAGCACAGATACGCAGTATTTT.

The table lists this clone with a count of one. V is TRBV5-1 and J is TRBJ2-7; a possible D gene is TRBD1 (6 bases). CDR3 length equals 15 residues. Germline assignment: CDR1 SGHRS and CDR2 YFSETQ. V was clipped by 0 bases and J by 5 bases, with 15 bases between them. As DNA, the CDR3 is TGCGCCAGCAGCTTGGGACAGGTCGTTGACCACGAGCAGTACTTC. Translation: CASSLGQVVDHEQYF.

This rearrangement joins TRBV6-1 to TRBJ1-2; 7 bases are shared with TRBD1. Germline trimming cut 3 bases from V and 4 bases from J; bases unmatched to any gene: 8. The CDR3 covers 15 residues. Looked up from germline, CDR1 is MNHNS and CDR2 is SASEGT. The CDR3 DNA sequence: TGTGCCAGCAGTGAGAACAGGGGAAGTGGCTATGGCTACACCTTC. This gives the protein CASSENRGSGYGYTF.

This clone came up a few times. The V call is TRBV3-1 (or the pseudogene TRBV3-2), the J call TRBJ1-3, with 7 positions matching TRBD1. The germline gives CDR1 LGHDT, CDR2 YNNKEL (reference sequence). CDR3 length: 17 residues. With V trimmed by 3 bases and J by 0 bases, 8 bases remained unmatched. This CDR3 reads CASSHSTGTISGNTIYF. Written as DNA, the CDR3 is TGTGCCAGCAGCCACTCGACAGGGACCATCTCTGGAAACACCATATATTTT.

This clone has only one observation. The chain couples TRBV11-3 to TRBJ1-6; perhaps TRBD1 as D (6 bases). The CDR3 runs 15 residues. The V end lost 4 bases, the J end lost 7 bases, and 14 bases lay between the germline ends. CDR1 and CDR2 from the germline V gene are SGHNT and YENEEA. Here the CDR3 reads CASSSGTGSNSPLHF. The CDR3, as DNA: TGTGCCAGCAGCTCCGGCACAGGGTCCAATTCACCCCTCCACTTT.

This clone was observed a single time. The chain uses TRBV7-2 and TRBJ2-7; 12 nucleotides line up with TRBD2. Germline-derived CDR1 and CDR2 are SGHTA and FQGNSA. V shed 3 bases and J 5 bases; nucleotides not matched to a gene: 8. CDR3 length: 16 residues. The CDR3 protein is CASSLFTSGRRNEQYF. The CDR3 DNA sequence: TGTGCCAGCAGCTTGTTTACTAGCGGGAGGAGAAACGAGCAGTACTTC. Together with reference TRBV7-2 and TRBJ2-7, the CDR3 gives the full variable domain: GAGVSQSPSNKVTEKGKDVELRCDPISGHTALYWYRQSLGQGLEFLIYFQGNSAPDKSGLPSDRFSAERTGGSVSTLTIQRTQQEDSAVYLCASSLFTSGRRNEQYFGPGTRLTVT.

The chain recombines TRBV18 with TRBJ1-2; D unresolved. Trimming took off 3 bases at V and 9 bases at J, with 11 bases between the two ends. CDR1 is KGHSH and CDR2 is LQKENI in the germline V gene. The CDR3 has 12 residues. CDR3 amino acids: CASSPKEGSYTF. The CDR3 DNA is TGTGCCAGCTCACCCAAGGAGGGCAGCTACACCTTC.

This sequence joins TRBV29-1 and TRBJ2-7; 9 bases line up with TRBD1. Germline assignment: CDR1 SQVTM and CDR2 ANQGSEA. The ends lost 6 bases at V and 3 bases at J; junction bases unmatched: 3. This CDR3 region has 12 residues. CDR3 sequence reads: CSVDRGGYEQYF. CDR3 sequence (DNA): TGCAGCGTGGACAGGGGAGGCTACGAGCAGTACTTC.

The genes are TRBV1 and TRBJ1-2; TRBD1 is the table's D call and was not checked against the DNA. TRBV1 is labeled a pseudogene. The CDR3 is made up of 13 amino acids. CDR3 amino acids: CTSSHPTGGGYTF. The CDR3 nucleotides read TGCACCAGCAGCCACCCCACAGGGGGAGGCTACACCTTC.

Here the CDR3 DNA reads TGTGCCAGCAGCTCTACAGGGGGCTCCTACGAGCAGTACTTC. This sequence encodes CASSSTGGSYEQYF. The chain couples TRBV5-4 to TRBJ2-7; the match to TRBD1 covers 8 bases. This CDR3 has 14 residues. CDR1 is SGHNT and CDR2 is YYREEE in the germline V gene (reference sequence). The V segment lost 3 bases and the J segment 0 bases; nucleotides outside the gene matches: 2.

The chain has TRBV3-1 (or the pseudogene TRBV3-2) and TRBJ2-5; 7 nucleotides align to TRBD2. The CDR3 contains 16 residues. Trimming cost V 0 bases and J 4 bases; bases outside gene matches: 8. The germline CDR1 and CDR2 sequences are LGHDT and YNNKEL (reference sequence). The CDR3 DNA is TGTGCCAGCAGCCAAGATCAGGGAGGGCCAGGAGAGACCCAGTACTTC. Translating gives CASSQDQGGPGETQYF.

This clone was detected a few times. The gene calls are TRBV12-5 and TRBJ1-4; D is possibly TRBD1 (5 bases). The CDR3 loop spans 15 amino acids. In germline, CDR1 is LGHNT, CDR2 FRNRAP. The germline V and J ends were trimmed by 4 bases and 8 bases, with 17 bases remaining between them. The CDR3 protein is CASGSGGTTGEKLFF. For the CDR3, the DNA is TGTGCTAGTGGTTCTGGGGGGACCACGGGGGAAAAACTGTTTTTT.

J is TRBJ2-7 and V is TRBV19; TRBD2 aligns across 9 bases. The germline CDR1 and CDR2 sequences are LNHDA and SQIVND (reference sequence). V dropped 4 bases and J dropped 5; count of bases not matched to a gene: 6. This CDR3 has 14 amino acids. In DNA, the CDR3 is TGTGCCAGTAGTACGGCGGGAGGGCCCCACGAGCAGTACTTC. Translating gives CASSTAGGPHEQYF.

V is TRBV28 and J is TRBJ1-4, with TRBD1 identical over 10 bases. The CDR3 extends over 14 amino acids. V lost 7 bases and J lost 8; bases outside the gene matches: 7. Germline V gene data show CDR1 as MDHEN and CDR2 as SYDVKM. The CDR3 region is CASTLGTGDEKLFF. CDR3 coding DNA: TGTGCCAGCACATTAGGGACAGGGGACGAAAAACTGTTTTTT.

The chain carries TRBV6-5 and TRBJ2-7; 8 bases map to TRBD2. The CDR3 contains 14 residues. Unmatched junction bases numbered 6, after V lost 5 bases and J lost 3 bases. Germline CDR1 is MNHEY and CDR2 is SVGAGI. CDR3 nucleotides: TGTGCCAGCAGTATTAGCGGGATTTACTACGAGCAGTACTTC. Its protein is CASSISGIYYEQYF.

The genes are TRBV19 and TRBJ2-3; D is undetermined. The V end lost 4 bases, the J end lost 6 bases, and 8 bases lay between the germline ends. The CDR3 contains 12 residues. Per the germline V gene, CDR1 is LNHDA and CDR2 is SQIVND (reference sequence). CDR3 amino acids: CASSTTTDTQYF. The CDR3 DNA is TGTGCCAGTAGTACAACTACGGATACGCAGTATTTT.

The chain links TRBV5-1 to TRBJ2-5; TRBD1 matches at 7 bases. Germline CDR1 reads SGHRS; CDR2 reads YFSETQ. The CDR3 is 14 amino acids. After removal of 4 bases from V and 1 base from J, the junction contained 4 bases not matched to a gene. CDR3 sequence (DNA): TGCGCCAGCAGCGTCCGGGACAGCCAAGAGACCCAGTACTTC. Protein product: CASSVRDSQETQYF.

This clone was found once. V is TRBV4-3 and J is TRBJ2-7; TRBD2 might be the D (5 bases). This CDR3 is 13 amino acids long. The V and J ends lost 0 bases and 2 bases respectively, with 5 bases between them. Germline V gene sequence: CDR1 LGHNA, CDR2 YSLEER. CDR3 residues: CASSQDGTYEQYF. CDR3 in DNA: TGCGCCAGCAGCCAAGACGGGACCTACGAGCAGTACTTC.